The entry below gives a single T cell receptor (beta chain) sequence along with its context. No antigen is known for it. This sample was included in a study of T cells in Graves' hyperthyroidism and ophthalmopathy. Findings and caveats of the study: Median prediction lead before ophthalmopathy onset was 6.5 months with the model. Peripheral blood also featured most of the thyroid clonotypes expanded above 0.001.

A patient was excluded if there was uncontrolled infection, other autoimmune disease, pregnancy or lactation. The PBMCs studied were ones that came from 8.5 to 10 ml fresh peripheral blood. Using RNA transcripts as the source, TCR beta CDR3 regions were amplified. The TCR CDR3 was amplified in a first-round RT-PCR using the HTBI primer set. MiXCR was run by TCRdb on the multiplex PCR reads, yielding one entry per CDR3 protein. The sample lists about 130,000 distinct CDR3 sequences, around 21% occurring once. V lost 5 bases and J lost 5, with 15 bases in between. The germline V gene has CDR1 MNHNS and CDR2 SASEGT. This CDR3 comprises 14 residues.

This chain uses TRBV6-1 with TRBJ1-2; possible D gene TRBD1, 5 bases. This sequence originates from a woman aged 45-59 years with Graves' hyperthyroidism that later progressed to Graves' ophthalmopathy. The specimen sequenced was blood. The DNA of the CDR3 is TGTGCCAGCAGTCCTAGCCGGGACCGATATGGCTACACCTTC. This sequence encodes CASSPSRDRYGYTF.